Listed below are T cell receptor beta chains from one sample, sequenced in a study of graft-versus-host responses after intestinal transplantation. Their specific antigens are unknown. The repertoire was sequenced with immunoSEQ multiplex PCR; TCRdb's copy has only in-frame clones and lacks some. The sample consists of some 95,000 clones, over 75% of them appearing once. The material was unstimulated CD8+ T cells sorted from spleen or lymph node cells, obtained before intestinal transplant. The receptors here all came from a human donor who received an intestinal transplant. The CDR3 runs from the conserved cysteine through the conserved F or W. A D gene is named only where the DNA matches it firmly. The size entry is marked missing in some rows and otherwise reads once, few, many or a size class.

D	J	V	size	DNA	CDR3
.	TRBJ1-3	TRBV5-4	once	TGTGCCAGGCACGGTAACAGAGCAATCTCTGGAAACACCATATATTTT	CARHGNRAISGNTIYF
.	TRBJ2-3	TRBV19	once	TGTGCCAGTAGTATTCGAGGGCGGGATACGCAGTATTTT	CASSIRGRDTQYF
TRBD1	TRBJ2-7	TRBV5-6	.	TGTGCCAGCAGCCCGGGACAGGGGGAAGGATACGAGCAGTACTTC	CASSPGQGEGYEQYF
.	TRBJ2-7	TRBV19	.	TGTGCCAGTAGTATTGGACAAGACTACGAGCAGTACTTC	CASSIGQDYEQYF
.	TRBJ1-5	TRBV2	.	TGTGCCAGCAGTGAACCCCCCGGGAAGCCCCAGCATTTT	CASSEPPGKPQHF
.	TRBJ2-7	TRBV19	.	TGTGCCAGTAGTATCGGCGGATCGAGCTCCTACGAGCAGTACTTC	CASSIGGSSSYEQYF
TRBD1	TRBJ1-2	TRBV5-1	.	TGCGCCAGCAGCTTGGCCCCAGACAGGGTGGGCTATGGCTACACCTTC	CASSLAPDRVGYGYTF
.	TRBJ1-1	TRBV7-9	.	TGTGCCAGCAGACAACAGGAATTGGTAACTGAAGCTTTCTTT	CASRQQELVTEAFF
TRBD1	TRBJ1-3	TRBV5-5	.	TGTGCCAGCAGAGGGGGACAGGGGAGAGGAAACACCACATATTTT	CASRGGQGRGNTTYF
TRBD2	TRBJ2-3	TRBV4-1	.	TGCGCCAGCAGCCCCCTCGGGGGGGGGCTTTACGGGGATACGCAGTATTTT	CASSPLGGGLYGDTQYF
TRBD1	TRBJ1-1	TRBV29-1	.	TGCAGCGTAGCCGGGACAGGAGAGAACACTGAAGCTTTCTTT	CSVAGTGENTEAFF
.	TRBJ1-5	TRBV15	.	TGTGCCACCGCGGAGGACAGAAATAGCAATCAGCCCCAGCATTTT	CATAEDRNSNQPQHF
.	TRBJ2-7	TRBV29-1	once	TGCAGCGTTGATATTACGCCGGACGAGCAGTACTTC	CSVDITPDEQYF
.	TRBJ2-7	TRBV4-3	.	TGCGCCAGCAGCCAAGATCGGGTGGCGGACATCGCCTCCTACGAGCAGTACTTC	CASSQDRVADIASYEQYF
TRBD1	TRBJ2-2	TRBV10-3	.	TGTGCCATCAGCGGGACAGGGGGCACCGGGGAGCTGTTTTTT	CAISGTGGTGELFF
.	TRBJ1-1	TRBV6-1	.	TGTGCCAGCAGCGCCGGGGGGCCGAACACTGAAGCTTTCTTT	CASSAGGPNTEAFF
.	TRBJ2-2	TRBV25-1	.	TGTGCCAGCAGTGAATCGGACATCGGCGGTCGGGAGCTGTTTTTT	CASSESDIGGRELFF
.	TRBJ1-3	TRBV27	.	TGTGCCAGCAGTTTATCCGGGGAGGGGGGAAACACCATATATTTT	CASSLSGEGGNTIYF
TRBD1	TRBJ2-2	TRBV4-1	.	TGCGCCAGCAGCCTACAGGGGTTCGGGGAGCTGTTTTTT	CASSLQGFGELFF
TRBD1	TRBJ1-1	TRBV19	.	TGTGCCAGTAGTATACAGGGGGCGCAAGGAAGGACTGAAGCTTTCTTT	CASSIQGAQGRTEAFF
TRBD1	TRBJ2-1	TRBV19	.	TGTGCCAGTAGTATAGGGGACAGCCCCTACAATGAGCAGTTCTTC	CASSIGDSPYNEQFF
.	TRBJ2-1	TRBV19	.	TGTGCCACGCAGGGGTACAATGAGCAGTTCTTC	CATQGYNEQFF
.	TRBJ2-7	TRBV7-8	.	TGTGCCAGCAGCTTGCGGGCCCCCTACGAGCAGTACTTC	CASSLRAPYEQYF
TRBD1	TRBJ2-7	TRBV4-3	once	TGCGCCAGCAGCCAAGAAAGACAGGGGGCCTACGAGCAGTACTTC	CASSQERQGAYEQYF
TRBD2	TRBJ2-2	TRBV13	.	TGTGCCAGCAGCCCGGGGGGAGGCGACACCGGGGAGCTGTTTTTT	CASSPGGGDTGELFF
TRBD1	TRBJ2-1	TRBV4-1	.	TGCGCCAGCAGCCAAGATCTTAACAGGGGCAATGAGCAGTTCTTC	CASSQDLNRGNEQFF
TRBD2	TRBJ2-3	TRBV7-6	.	TGTGCCAGCAGCTTATTGGCTAGCGGGGGTAGTACAGATACGCAGTATTTT	CASSLLASGGSTDTQYF
TRBD2	TRBJ2-3	TRBV7-9	.	TGTGCCAGCAGCCCCGTGGGGGGGAGGAATACGCAGTATTTT	CASSPVGGRNTQYF
.	TRBJ1-1	TRBV6-5	.	TGTGCCAGCAGTTACTCGCGGGGACTAGGCACTGAAGCTTTCTTT	CASSYSRGLGTEAFF
TRBD1	TRBJ2-1	TRBV2	.	TGTGCCAGCAGTGCATCAAGGACAGGGGGCAATGAGCAGTTCTTC	CASSASRTGGNEQFF
.	TRBJ2-1	TRBV4-1	.	TGCGCCAGCAGCCAAGAATCAGGAAGCTACTACAATGAGCAGTTCTTC	CASSQESGSYYNEQFF
.	TRBJ2-7	TRBV2	.	TGTGCCGTCTCAGGGAATACGGACGAGCAGTACTTC	CAVSGNTDEQYF
TRBD1	TRBJ2-7	TRBV29-1	.	TGCAGCGTTAGAGGGACAGAGAACGAGCAGTACTTC	CSVRGTENEQYF
.	TRBJ2-1	TRBV27	few	TGTGCCAGCAGTTTCGGCCGGCGACTTGAGCAGTTCTTC	CASSFGRRLEQFF
TRBD2	TRBJ2-1	TRBV2	once	TGTGCCAGCAGGGGGTATGGGACTACATACCCCCTCTACAATGAGCAGTTCTTC	CASRGYGTTYPLYNEQFF
TRBD1	TRBJ1-1	TRBV2	.	TGTGCCGGGAATGACCGGGACAGGGATTATCAAGCTTTCTTT	CAGNDRDRDYQAFF
.	TRBJ1-1	TRBV27	.	TGTGCCAGCAGTTTTGGTTCAGGGCTCACTGAAGCTTTCTTT	CASSFGSGLTEAFF
.	TRBJ2-3	TRBV5-1	.	TGCGCCAGCAGCCTCGAGGTGAGCCGAAGCACAGATACGCAGTATTTT	CASSLEVSRSTDTQYF
TRBD2	TRBJ2-3	TRBV9	.	TGTGCCAGCAGCGTAGAGGGAGGGAGAGCCACAGATACGCAGTATTTT	CASSVEGGRATDTQYF
.	TRBJ1-1	TRBV19	.	TGTGCCAGTAGTATAGATCTTGGGCAACGGCCGAACACTGAAGCTTTCTTT	CASSIDLGQRPNTEAFF
TRBD2	TRBJ2-1	TRBV7-9	once	TGTGCCAGCAGCGAGTTAGCGGGGCCCAGGAATGAGCAGTTCTTC	CASSELAGPRNEQFF
.	TRBJ2-1	TRBV7-2	.	TGTGCCAGCAGCTTAGGAAGGCGGGGTGACTACAATGAGCAGTTCTTC	CASSLGRRGDYNEQFF
.	TRBJ1-1	TRBV7-6	once	TGTGCCAGCAGCTTAGCGGGCACAGGGAACACTGAAGCTTTCTTT	CASSLAGTGNTEAFF
.	TRBJ2-7	TRBV29-1	.	TGCAGCGTTGAGGAGAGCTACGAGCAGTACTTC	CSVEESYEQYF
TRBD1	TRBJ1-1	TRBV18	.	TGTGCCAGCTCACCTCACAGGGGACGGAACACTGAAGCTTTCTTT	CASSPHRGRNTEAFF
.	TRBJ1-5	TRBV7-9	.	TGTGCCAGCAGCTTAGACAGGAATCAGCCCCAGCATTTT	CASSLDRNQPQHF
TRBD2	TRBJ2-1	TRBV13	.	TGTGCCAGCAGCTTTCGGGGGGATTACAATGAGCAGTTCTTC	CASSFRGDYNEQFF
.	TRBJ2-7	TRBV7-2	.	TGTGCCAGCAGCTTACTCTACAGGGTACCCTACGAGCAGTACTTC	CASSLLYRVPYEQYF
TRBD1	TRBJ2-7	TRBV4-1	.	TGCGCCAGCAGCCAAGAGTGGGACAGGGTTTACGAGCAGTACTTC	CASSQEWDRVYEQYF
TRBD2	TRBJ2-1	TRBV7-9	.	TGTGCCAGCACCTTTCGACTAGCGGGAGTATGGAACAATGAGCAGTTCTTC	CASTFRLAGVWNNEQFF
TRBD1	TRBJ2-1	TRBV23-1	.	TGCGCCAGCACCCAACAGGGGTATGAGCAGTTCTTC	CASTQQGYEQFF
TRBD2	TRBJ2-1	TRBV10-3	.	TGTGCCGCGACCTCTGGACTAGCGGGAGGTAAAGGGTTTGACAATGAGCAGTTCTTC	CAATSGLAGGKGFDNEQFF
TRBD2	TRBJ2-1	TRBV28	.	TGTGCCAGCAGCCCTAATGGCGGGAGAAACTACAATGAGCAGTTCTTC	CASSPNGGRNYNEQFF
.	TRBJ1-3	TRBV4-1	.	TGCGCCAGCAGCCAAGGGCCATACTCTGGAAACACCATATATTTT	CASSQGPYSGNTIYF
TRBD2	TRBJ2-1	TRBV9	.	TGTGCCAGCAGCGTAGGCGGGGGGGGTCACAATGAGCAGTTCTTC	CASSVGGGGHNEQFF